This TCR beta chain was observed in a study of molecular identifiers for immune sequencing clone quantification. MiXCR, run by TCRdb on the PCR reads, gives a single entry per CDR3 protein. The repertoire has 400,000 to 600,000 distinct CDR3 sequences, 20% to 25% of them found once; the top ten carry approximately 0.84%. Regarding the study as a whole: Clones of above 20 RNA copies carried over 99% of effector molecules; in naive cells they carried under 1%.

It was from around 18,000 to 910,000 sorted cells, with 10%, 30% or 50% RNA, that naive CD8 libraries came. There are many counts of this clonotype. Its antigen is undetermined. The specimen was naive CD8+ T cells from blood, with Jurkat cell RNA spiked in. As to subset: FACS-sorted CD8+CD4-CCR7+CD45RA+ naive T cells. The sequence was obtained from a human donor in good health. Some libraries in this study had Jurkat cell RNA spiked in.

The CDR3 bases are TGTGCCACCAGCAGAGATTGGGTAGTAGCGGGGGGATCGGATACGCAGTATTTT. Encoded protein: CATSRDWVVAGGSDTQYF. The rearrangement joins TRBV15 to TRBJ2-3; 10 bases line up with TRBD2. The CDR3 totals 18 residues. After removal of 0 bases from V and 6 bases from J, the junction contained 12 bases not matched to a gene. Germline lookup yields CDR1 LNHNV and CDR2 YYDKDF (reference sequence).